Listed below are T cell receptor beta chains from one sample, sequenced in a study of shared clonotypes between healthy human individuals. Sequenced by immunoSEQ multiplex PCR; TCRdb stores in-frame clones only, minus some. Here the sample spans over a million clones, roughly 95% being singletons. Sequenced sample: naive CD4+ T cells sorted from blood. All receptors derive from a man between 25 and 39 years old in good health. Each CDR3 is given with its conserved first and last residue. The order of the fields is J gene, clone size, D gene, V gene, CDR3 protein, CDR3 DNA. A D gene is named only where the DNA matches it firmly. Part of the rows lack a size; the others show once, few, many or a class for expanded clones.

>TRBJ2-1|NA|NA|TRBV29-1
CSVEPGDKQFF
TGCAGCGTGGAACCAGGGGACAAGCAGTTCTTC
>TRBJ2-1|NA|TRBD2|TRBV11-2
CASSPPLAGGRNEQFF
TGTGCCAGCAGCCCGCCGTTAGCGGGAGGACGCAATGAGCAGTTCTTC
>TRBJ2-1|once|TRBD2|TRBV6-5
CASSTTSGHYNEQFF
TGTGCCAGCAGCACAACTAGCGGGCACTACAATGAGCAGTTCTTC
>TRBJ1-3|NA|NA|TRBV7-9
CASSPSVFSGNTIYF
TGTGCCAGCAGCCCTTCCGTTTTCTCTGGAAACACCATATATTTT
>TRBJ2-5|NA|TRBD1|TRBV4-3
CASSQLGQGRETQYF
TGCGCCAGCAGCCAACTAGGACAGGGGAGAGAGACCCAGTACTTC
>TRBJ1-2|NA|TRBD1|TRBV29-1
CSIRQGAVYGYTF
TGCAGCATTCGGCAGGGGGCGGTCTATGGCTACACCTTC
>TRBJ1-2|NA|NA|TRBV4-3
CASSPQETATGNYGYTF
TGCGCCAGCAGCCCCCAAGAGACGGCAACCGGTAACTATGGCTACACCTTC
>TRBJ2-7|NA|NA|TRBV7-9
CASRPQALNNAARRGEQYF
TGTGCCAGCCGCCCCCAGGCCCTAAACAACGCCGCCAGACGGGGCGAGCAGTACTTC
>TRBJ2-2|NA|TRBD2|TRBV27
CASRRTSGSNGELFF
TGTGCCAGCAGGCGGACTAGCGGGAGTAACGGGGAGCTGTTTTTT
>TRBJ2-1|NA|TRBD1|TRBV5-1
CASSLGDRGDHEQFF
TGCGCCAGCAGCTTGGGGGACAGGGGTGATCATGAGCAGTTCTTC
>TRBJ2-1|NA|TRBD2|TRBV5-1
CASSLALAGTDEQFF
TGCGCCAGCAGCTTGGCACTAGCGGGAACCGATGAGCAGTTCTTC
>TRBJ1-2|NA|NA|TRBV7-2
CASSLVGKGVSYGYTF
TGTGCCAGCAGCTTAGTAGGAAAAGGAGTGAGCTATGGCTACACCTTC
>TRBJ2-1|NA|TRBD1|TRBV7-3
CASSPVGQGDEQFF
TGTGCCAGCAGCCCCGTCGGACAGGGTGATGAGCAGTTCTTC
>TRBJ2-5|NA|NA|TRBV9
CASSVGPEGMQETQYF
TGTGCCAGCAGCGTAGGCCCAGAGGGGATGCAGGAGACCCAGTACTTC
>TRBJ1-3|NA|TRBD1|TRBV5-6
CASSTLGGPGNTIYF
TGTGCCAGCAGCACTTTAGGGGGCCCTGGAAACACCATATATTTT
>TRBJ1-1|few|NA|TRBV6-1
CATRVVTEAFF
TGTGCCACCAGGGTTGTCACTGAAGCTTTCTTT
>TRBJ2-7|NA|TRBD1|TRBV19
CASSIRDSSYEQYF
TGTGCCAGTAGTATCCGGGACAGCTCCTACGAGCAGTACTTC
>TRBJ2-5|NA|NA|TRBV4-3
CASSQEGGSRSETQYF
TGCGCCAGCAGCCAAGAAGGAGGCAGTCGATCCGAGACCCAGTACTTC
>TRBJ1-4|NA|NA|TRBV5-6
CASSFGGRNEKLFF
TGTGCCAGCAGCTTTGGGGGGAGGAATGAAAAACTGTTTTTT
>TRBJ2-5|NA|NA|TRBV11-3
CASSLESARGEETQYF
TGTGCCAGCAGCTTAGAAAGTGCCAGGGGAGAAGAGACCCAGTACTTC
>TRBJ2-3|NA|TRBD2|TRBV5-6
CASSYSGLTDTQYF
TGTGCCAGCAGCTATAGCGGGCTCACAGATACGCAGTATTTT
>TRBJ1-5|NA|NA|TRBV19
CASSIHTHSNQPQHF
TGTGCCAGTAGTATCCACACCCATAGCAATCAGCCCCAGCATTTT
>TRBJ1-5|NA|TRBD1|TRBV30
CAWSVGGQGLGDQPQHF
TGTGCCTGGAGTGTCGGAGGACAGGGGCTAGGCGATCAGCCCCAGCATTTT
>TRBJ2-3|NA|TRBD2|TRBV27
CASSILAGGNVDTQYF
TGTGCCAGCAGCATACTAGCGGGAGGAAACGTAGATACGCAGTATTTT
>TRBJ2-1|NA|NA|TRBV11-3
CASSARGGAPEDEQFF
TGTGCCAGCAGCGCCAGGGGGGGGGCCCCGGAGGATGAGCAGTTCTTC
>TRBJ2-5|once|NA|TRBV21-1
CASVFKGPEYQETQYF
TGTGCCAGCGTTTTCAAGGGGCCAGAGTACCAAGAGACCCAGTACTTC
>TRBJ2-2|NA|NA|TRBV9
CASSVESFNTGELFF
TGTGCCAGCAGCGTAGAAAGTTTTAACACCGGGGAGCTGTTTTTT
>TRBJ2-1|NA|NA|TRBV7-2
CASSLDGGISNNEQFF
TGTGCCAGCAGCTTAGATGGCGGGATATCGAACAATGAGCAGTTCTTC
>TRBJ2-7|NA|NA|TRBV7-2
CASSPRLGLVEQYF
TGTGCCAGCAGCCCCAGACTAGGCCTCGTCGAGCAGTACTTC
>TRBJ2-2|NA|NA|TRBV11-2
CASSLPGELFF
TGTGCCAGCTCCCTGCCCGGGGAGCTGTTTTTT
>TRBJ1-3|NA|NA|TRBV2
CASSEVNPSSGNTIYF
TGTGCCAGCAGTGAAGTTAACCCGAGCTCTGGAAACACCATATATTTT
>TRBJ2-3|NA|NA|TRBV6-5
CASKGLGTDTQYF
TGTGCCAGCAAGGGACTTGGGACAGATACGCAGTATTTT
>TRBJ2-3|NA|NA|TRBV28
CASSPKGVSTDTQYF
TGTGCCAGCAGCCCGAAGGGGGTCAGCACAGATACGCAGTATTTT
>TRBJ2-5|once|TRBD2|TRBV6-5
CASSPSGIQETQYF
TGTGCCAGCAGTCCTAGCGGGATCCAAGAGACCCAGTACTTC
>TRBJ2-3|once|NA|TRBV5-4
CASSTRSGVEGTDTQYF
TGTGCCAGCTCTACCCGTTCGGGGGTGGAAGGCACAGATACGCAGTATTTT
>TRBJ2-3|NA|TRBD1|TRBV15
CATSRGTGSADTQYF
TGTGCCACCAGCAGAGGGACAGGGTCAGCAGATACGCAGTATTTT
>TRBJ2-1|NA|NA|TRBV21-1
CASSPPGTAYNEQFF
TGTGCCAGCAGTCCGCCAGGGACAGCATACAATGAGCAGTTCTTC
>TRBJ2-1|NA|TRBD2|TRBV27
CASSPLSLLAEKGNEQFF
TGTGCCAGCAGTCCGCTCTCATTACTAGCGGAAAAGGGGAATGAGCAGTTCTTC
>TRBJ2-4|NA|NA|TRBV4-1
CASSQGTLAGNIQYF
TGCGCCAGCAGCCAAGGAACACTTGCCGGGAACATTCAGTACTTC
>TRBJ2-3|NA|NA|TRBV6-1
CASSPSMTPLGTQYF
TGTGCCAGCAGTCCTTCTATGACCCCTCTTGGTACGCAGTATTTT
>TRBJ2-4|NA|NA|TRBV11-2
CASSSDSDRSLNIQYF
TGTGCCAGCAGCTCGGATTCTGACAGGAGCCTTAACATTCAGTACTTC
>TRBJ2-6|NA|NA|TRBV5-1
CASSLDLQGGRGSGANVLTF
TGCGCCAGCAGCTTGGACTTACAGGGAGGAAGGGGGTCTGGGGCCAACGTCCTGACTTTC
>TRBJ2-1|NA|TRBD2|TRBV28
CASSPVGGRVNNEQFF
TGTGCCAGCAGCCCAGTGGGGGGGAGGGTAAACAATGAGCAGTTCTTC
>TRBJ1-1|NA|TRBD1|TRBV5-1
CASSLGTGRNTEAFF
TGCGCCAGCAGCCTCGGGACAGGGAGGAACACTGAAGCTTTCTTT
>TRBJ2-7|NA|TRBD2|TRBV2
CASTFAAGGYEQYF
TGTGCCAGCACCTTCGCAGCGGGAGGCTACGAGCAGTACTTC
>TRBJ2-7|NA|NA|TRBV11-2
CASSFFLHEQYF
TGTGCCAGCAGCTTTTTTTTGCACGAGCAGTACTTC
>TRBJ1-1|NA|TRBD1|TRBV5-1
CASTLDRASMNTEAFF
TGCGCCAGCACGTTGGACAGGGCCTCGATGAACACTGAAGCTTTCTTT
>TRBJ2-1|NA|TRBD2|TRBV5-3
CARRGGEAGGPYEQFF
TGTGCCAGAAGAGGAGGGGAAGCGGGAGGGCCCTATGAGCAGTTCTTC
>TRBJ2-7|NA|NA|TRBV27
CASWDRSYEQYF
TGTGCCAGTTGGGACCGATCCTACGAGCAGTACTTC
>TRBJ1-4|NA|NA|TRBV25-1
CASSELGEKLFF
TGTGCCAGCAGTGAATTGGGCGAAAAACTGTTTTTT
>TRBJ2-4|NA|NA|TRBV4-1
CASSQDWLLNIQYF
TGCGCCAGCAGCCAAGATTGGCTATTAAACATTCAGTACTTC